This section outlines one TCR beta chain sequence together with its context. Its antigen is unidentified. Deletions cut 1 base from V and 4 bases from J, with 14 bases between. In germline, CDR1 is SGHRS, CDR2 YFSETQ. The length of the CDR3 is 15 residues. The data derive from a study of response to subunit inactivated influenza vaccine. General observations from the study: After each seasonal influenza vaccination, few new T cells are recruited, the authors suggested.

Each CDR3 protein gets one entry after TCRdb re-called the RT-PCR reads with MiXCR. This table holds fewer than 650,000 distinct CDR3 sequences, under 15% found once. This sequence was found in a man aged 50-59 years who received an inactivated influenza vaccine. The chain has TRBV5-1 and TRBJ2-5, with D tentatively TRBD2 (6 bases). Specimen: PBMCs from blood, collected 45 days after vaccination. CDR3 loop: CASSLQPGGTETQYF. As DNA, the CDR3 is TGCGCCAGCAGCTTGCAGCCCGGAGGGACAGAGACCCAGTACTTC.